The text below deals with one T cell receptor (beta chain). Its target is unknown. Germline-derived CDR1 and CDR2 are SGHTA and FQGNSA. CDR3 size: 16 residues. V shed 4 bases and J shed 8 bases, with 23 bases lying between them. The sample originates from a study of T cell responses to AZD1222 COVID-19 vaccine. Looking at the study overall: Second-dose intervals near 4 or 12 weeks were combined.

TCRdb keeps only in-frame clones here, not all; method: immunoSEQ multiplex PCR. This sample has about 190,000 clones, with roughly 92% found just once. Study-wide points: Possibly, clonal diversity was underestimated; donors were largely white British and included more females. Just a handful of people given AZD1222 tested seropositive at baseline.

This material consisted of peripheral blood, taken on day 0 of AZD1222 vaccination. The clonotype comes from an adult in good health. This chain links TRBV7-2 with TRBJ1-2, with D tentatively TRBD1 (6 bases). CDR3 protein: CASSSAWGSGARGYTF. The CDR3 region has the DNA TGTGCCAGCAGCTCTGCTTGGGGGTCGGGGGCGAGAGGCTACACCTTC.